The 11 T cell receptor beta chains listed next were all sequenced from one sample in a study of CD8 T cells in Susac syndrome. When the RNA was reverse transcribed, random hexamers were used with an input of roughly 0.5 to 1 ug. MiXCR was run by TCRdb on the immunoSEQ multiplex PCR reads, yielding one entry per CDR3 protein. The table records 400,000 to 550,000 distinct CDR3 sequences, around 83% of them present only once. Sequenced material: CD8+ T cells from PBMCs. The receptor source for this set is a human donor with multiple sclerosis.

The chain combines TRBV6-6 with TRBJ1-1; D gene uncertain. This CDR3 is built from 15 residues. V lost 5 bases and J lost 4, with 17 bases in between. Germline loops: CDR1 MNHNY, CDR2 SVGAGI (reference sequence). The DNA for the CDR3 is TGTGCCAGCAGTACCATGTGGACGGATCTCACTGAAGCTTTCTTT. Translation gives CASSTMWTDLTEAFF.

V is TRBV7-3 and J is TRBJ2-3; D gene unclear. V dropped 0 bases and J dropped 2 bases, with 6 bases sitting between them. The germline CDR1 and CDR2 sequences are SGHTA and FQGTGA. The CDR3 runs to 14 residues. Here the CDR3 reads CASSLTGLTDTQYF. The CDR3 DNA reads as TGTGCCAGCAGCTTAACCGGGCTCACAGATACGCAGTATTTT.

The chain joins TRBV27 to TRBJ2-1; TRBD2 aligns across 11 bases. The V gene end was trimmed by 3 bases and the J gene end by 5 bases; junction bases not matched to a gene: 12. CDR3 length: 18 amino acids. Germline V gene lookup returns CDR1 MNHEY and CDR2 SMNVEV (reference sequence). Written as DNA, the CDR3 is TGTGCCAGCAGTTTTAGTTTCGGTAGTAGCGGGGGGGACAATGAGCAGTTCTTC. This sequence encodes CASSFSFGSSGGDNEQFF.

The chain employs TRBV5-1 and TRBJ1-5, with a tentative D call TRBD1 (6 bases). Germline assignment: CDR1 SGHRS and CDR2 YFSETQ. The ends were cut back, 4 bases at V and 6 bases at J, with 20 bases in the middle. The CDR3 loop spans 16 amino acids. CDR3 loop: CASSAEGGQDGQPQHF. Written as DNA, the CDR3 is TGCGCCAGCAGCGCCGAAGGGGGGCAGGATGGTCAGCCCCAGCATTTT. The full variable domain, its missing parts supplied by reference TRBV5-1 and TRBJ1-5, is KAGVTQTPRYLIKTRGQQVTLSCSPISGHRSVSWYQQTPGQGLQFLFEYFSETQRNKGNFPGRFSGRQFSNSRSEMNVSTLELGDSALYLCASSAEGGQDGQPQHFGDGTRLSIL.

The rearrangement links TRBV6-1 to TRBJ2-5; the D gene could be TRBD1 or TRBD2 (6 bases each). Germline lookup yields CDR1 MNHNS and CDR2 SASEGT. Trimming took off 4 bases at V and 2 bases at J, with 11 bases between the two ends. The CDR3 length is 14 residues. CDR3 coding DNA: TGTGCCAGCAGTGGACTAGGGGGACAAGAGACCCAGTACTTC. It codes for CASSGLGGQETQYF.

The chain combines TRBV11-2 with TRBJ2-1; the D gene could be TRBD1 or TRBD2 (5 bases each). The germline V gene has CDR1 SGHAT and CDR2 FQNNGV. This CDR3 is 14 amino acids long. V was shortened by 4 bases and J by 5 bases, with 12 bases between the two germline ends. CDR3 loop: CASSSDWGHNEQFF. DNA for the CDR3: TGTGCCAGCAGCTCTGACTGGGGACACAATGAGCAGTTCTTC.

The chain links TRBV27 to TRBJ2-3, with a weak D call TRBD1 (6 bases). The CDR3 sequence is 14 residues long. CDR1 MNHEY and CDR2 SMNVEV come from the germline V gene (reference sequence). Trimming stripped 8 bases from V and 3 bases from J, with 15 bases between. The CDR3: CASASGVETDTQYF. The CDR3 DNA reads TGTGCCAGCGCCTCAGGGGTGGAAACAGATACGCAGTATTTT.

CDR3 loop: CASSAWASRNTGELFF. For the CDR3, the DNA is TGTGCCAGCAGTGCCTGGGCTAGTCGGAACACCGGGGAGCTGTTTTTT. The gene calls are TRBV9 and TRBJ2-2; the D is unclear. Looked up from germline, CDR1 is SGDLS and CDR2 is YYNGEE. The ends were cut back, 5 bases at V and 1 base at J, with 15 bases in the middle. CDR3 length: 16 residues.

The chain recombines TRBV11-2 with TRBJ2-3, with 8 positions matching TRBD1. The V gene end was trimmed by 4 bases and the J gene end by 4 bases; junction bases not matched to a gene: 7. The CDR3 consists of 15 residues. CDR1 and CDR2 from the germline V gene are SGHAT and FQNNGV. This chain's CDR3 is CASSSRGRDADTQYF. CDR3 nucleotide sequence: TGTGCCAGCAGCTCCAGGGGGCGAGACGCAGATACGCAGTATTTT.

This clonotype was seen a single time. J is TRBJ1-5 and V is TRBV14, with D tentatively TRBD1 (6 bases). The V gene lost 8 bases and the J gene lost 0 bases, with 20 bases spanning the gap. Germline values: CDR1 SGHDN, CDR2 FVKESK. CDR3 length: 17 residues. CDR3 nucleotides: TGTGCCAGCCCCGAGTCCCCCGGACAGTATAGCAATCAGCCCCAGCATTTT. Translating it yields CASPESPGQYSNQPQHF.

The rearrangement links TRBV11-1 to TRBJ2-1; TRBD2 matches 8 bases. The CDR3 contains 17 residues. Germline V gene sequence: CDR1 SGHAT, CDR2 FQDESV (reference sequence). Unmatched junction bases numbered 10, after V lost 2 bases and J lost 4 bases. The CDR3 sequence: CASSLYPTSGFYNEQFF. The CDR3 region has the DNA TGTGCCAGCAGCTTATACCCCACTAGCGGATTTTACAATGAGCAGTTCTTC.